Below are 30 T cell receptor beta chains sequenced from a single sample in a study of CD8+ T cells in alopecia areata. RNA, once extracted, was reverse transcribed into cDNA for use as the sequencing template. The data were produced by immunoSEQ multiplex PCR, yet TCRdb's version contains in-frame clones alone and is incomplete. The sample has 150,000 to 190,000 clones; 40% to 60% are singletons. The input for sequencing was CD8+ T cells sorted from blood, taken at week 0. These TCRs come from a human donor with alopecia areata.

There are a few counts of this clone. The chain combines TRBV18 with TRBJ1-5; D remains ambiguous. The CDR3 totals 12 residues. The V and J ends lost 6 bases and 0 bases respectively, with 3 bases between them. Looked up from germline, CDR1 is KGHSH and CDR2 is LQKENI. In nucleotides, the CDR3 is TGTGCCAGCTCCACTAGCAATCAGCCCCAGCATTTT. Protein product: CASSTSNQPQHF.

V usage is TRBV25-1 and J usage is TRBJ2-7; TRBD2 agrees at 7 bases. V was clipped by 5 bases and J by 4 bases; unmatched bases: 5. Germline V gene sequence: CDR1 MGHDK, CDR2 SYGVNS. CDR3 length: 13 amino acids. The CDR3 sequence is CASSSLGGYEQYF. CDR3 bases: TGTGCCAGCAGTTCGCTGGGGGGGTACGAGCAGTACTTC.

There are a few counts of this clone. This rearrangement joins TRBV13 to TRBJ2-6; D possibly matches TRBD1 or TRBD2 (7 bases each). V shed 2 bases and J shed 2 bases, with 13 bases lying between them. Germline CDR1 reads PRHDT; CDR2 reads FYEKMQ (reference sequence). This CDR3 spans 17 amino acids. CDR3 sequence (DNA): TGTGCCAGCAGCTTACTGGGAGGGGGCGCTGGGGCCAACGTCCTGACTTTC. Its protein is CASSLLGGGAGANVLTF.

This clone appeared a few times. DNA for the CDR3: TGCAGCGTTGAGGGGGCCACTGAAGCTTTCTTT. It translates to CSVEGATEAFF. The V call is TRBV29-1, the J call TRBJ1-1, with D maybe TRBD1 (6 bases). Germline V gives CDR1 SQVTM, CDR2 ANQGSEA. The V and J ends lost 3 bases and 4 bases respectively, with 6 bases between them. The CDR3 runs to 11 residues.

The CDR3: CASRDSVGTPEAFF. The DNA of the CDR3 is TGTGCCAGCAGGGATTCAGTGGGGACCCCTGAAGCTTTCTTT. The chain carries TRBV6-5 and TRBJ1-1; TRBD1 might be the D (5 bases). Trimming took off 6 bases at V and 6 bases at J, with 17 bases between the two ends. There are 14 residues in the CDR3. Germline V gene data show CDR1 as MNHEY and CDR2 as SVGAGI.

The rearrangement uses TRBV7-9 and TRBJ2-1; D may be TRBD2 (6 bases). This CDR3 is built from 15 residues. Germline loops: CDR1 SEHNR, CDR2 FQNEAQ (reference sequence). Trimming shortened V by 5 bases and J by 8 bases, and 19 bases separated the two germline ends. The CDR3 is CASSTLGGPSDEQFF. The CDR3 region has the DNA TGTGCCAGCAGCACCCTCGGGGGACCTAGCGATGAGCAGTTCTTC.

The table lists this clone with a few counts. The chain uses TRBV4-3 and TRBJ2-1; TRBD2 matches 7 bases. This CDR3 is built from 15 residues. J lost 4 bases, V lost 1 base, and 4 bases had no gene match. Germline V lookup: CDR1 LGHNA, CDR2 YSLEER. The CDR3 DNA reads TGCGCCAGCAGCCAAGTAAGCGGGACGTACAATGAGCAGTTCTTC. Translating gives CASSQVSGTYNEQFF.

Concerning this clone itself: At the DNA level, this CDR3 is encoded by other sequences in the same sample as well. The chain recombines TRBV30 with TRBJ1-1; D remains unclear. The CDR3 sequence is 12 residues long. Trimming stripped 0 bases from V and 5 bases from J, with 7 bases between. From germline, CDR1 is GTSNPN and CDR2 SVGIG (reference sequence). CDR3: CAWSVRRTEAFF. CDR3 nucleotides: TGTGCCTGGAGTGTAAGGAGGACTGAAGCTTTCTTT.

V gene TRBV7-9 combines with J gene TRBJ2-7; 7 bases align to TRBD1. V dropped 6 bases and J dropped 0; count of bases not matched to a gene: 5. The germline gives CDR1 SEHNR, CDR2 FQNEAQ (reference sequence). The CDR3 runs to 14 residues. This chain's CDR3 is CASRATGTSYEQYF. In DNA, the CDR3 is TGTGCCAGCAGGGCGACAGGGACCTCCTACGAGCAGTACTTC.

This chain links TRBV30 with TRBJ1-1, with D possibly being TRBD1 (6 bases). The CDR3 has 13 amino acids. Trimming left V 5 bases short and J 4 bases short, with 14 bases between. Germline loops: CDR1 GTSNPN, CDR2 SVGIG (reference sequence). CDR3 DNA sequence: TGTGCCTGGGAGGGGGGCATCTTCACTGAAGCTTTCTTT. It codes for CAWEGGIFTEAFF.

CDR3 nucleotides: TGTGCCAGCAGCTCGTTGACTGGATTTCCGACCCAGTACTTC. Translation gives CASSSLTGFPTQYF. The J gene is TRBJ2-5, the V gene TRBV11-2, with unresolved D. Per germline, CDR1 SGHAT and CDR2 FQNNGV. The V end lost 4 bases, the J end lost 7 bases, and 16 bases lay between the germline ends. The CDR3 has 14 residues.

The rearrangement links TRBV29-1 to TRBJ2-1; possibly TRBD1 for D (6 bases). CDR3 size: 13 residues. Per germline, CDR1 SQVTM and CDR2 ANQGSEA. Deletions cut 6 bases from V and 6 bases from J, with 15 bases between. The CDR3 DNA reads as TGCAGCGTCAGACAGGACGAATTCAATGAGCAGTTCTTC. Protein product: CSVRQDEFNEQFF.

J is TRBJ2-5 and V is TRBV6-6; 7 bases fit TRBD2. With 7 bases clipped from V and 2 bases from J, the junction kept 13 bases outside the gene matches. CDR1 is MNHNY, CDR2 SVGAGI, per germline (reference sequence). CDR3 length: 16 amino acids. As DNA, the CDR3 is TGTGCCAGCACCCGCCCGGAGCGGGGAAGGCAAGAGACCCAGTACTTC. This translates into CASTRPERGRQETQYF.

This clone was counted a few times. The V gene is TRBV4-3, the J gene TRBJ2-1; no reliable D call. The CDR3 is 11 residues long. Trimming cost V 2 bases and J 8 bases, with 4 bases left between them. Germline V gene sequence: CDR1 LGHNA, CDR2 YSLEER. CDR3 in amino acids: CASSQSHEQFF. The CDR3 DNA is TGCGCCAGCAGCCAATCGCATGAGCAGTTCTTC.

This CDR3 reads CAWSRTSNTEAFF. CDR3 DNA sequence: TGTGCCTGGAGTAGGACCTCGAACACTGAAGCTTTCTTT. V and J are TRBV30 and TRBJ1-1, with D hard to call. This CDR3 has 13 residues. V lost 2 bases, J lost 1 base, and 8 bases lay in between. Germline-derived CDR1 and CDR2 are GTSNPN and SVGIG (reference sequence).

V usage is TRBV25-1 and J usage is TRBJ2-5, with D unresolved. Trimming took off 5 bases at V and 3 bases at J, with 10 bases between the two ends. This CDR3 region has 13 residues. The germline CDR1 and CDR2 sequences are MGHDK and SYGVNS. The CDR3 spells CASSLATEETQYF. CDR3 sequence (DNA): TGTGCCAGCAGTTTGGCGACCGAAGAGACCCAGTACTTC. Full variable domain (rest looked up from reference TRBV25-1 and TRBJ2-5): EADIYQTPRYLVIGTGKKITLECSQTMGHDKMYWYQQDPGMELHLIHYSYGVNSTEKGDLSSESTVSRIRTEHFPLTLESARPSHTSQYLCASSLATEETQYFGPGTRLLVL.

In this sample, this clone turned up a few times. The chain combines TRBV7-8 with TRBJ2-3; 10 bases fit TRBD2. This CDR3 is built from 15 residues. Per germline, CDR1 SGHVS and CDR2 FQNEAQ. The V and J ends lost 8 bases and 4 bases, in that order; junction bases with no gene match: 9. The CDR3 spells CASGKFTSGADTQYF. In DNA form, the CDR3 reads TGTGCCAGCGGCAAGTTCACTAGCGGGGCAGATACGCAGTATTTT.

The chain recombines TRBV6-5 with TRBJ1-1; D is uncertain. The germline V and J ends were trimmed by 6 bases and 2 bases, with 10 bases remaining between them. From germline, CDR1 is MNHEY and CDR2 SVGAGI. The CDR3 has 13 amino acids. CDR3 bases: TGTGCCAGCAGGTCCCAGATAAACACTGAAGCTTTCTTT. Translating it yields CASRSQINTEAFF.

This clone turned up a few times. This chain links TRBV13 with TRBJ2-1; D gene unclear. The CDR3 is made up of 12 amino acids. With 3 bases removed from V and 7 bases from J, the gap between germline ends came to 7 bases. CDR1 PRHDT and CDR2 FYEKMQ come from the germline V gene (reference sequence). CDR3 sequence reads: CASSFTSNEQFF. DNA for the CDR3: TGTGCCAGCAGCTTCACGTCGAATGAGCAGTTCTTC.

This clone came up a few times. The genes are TRBV14 and TRBJ2-1; D is unclear. The germline V gene encodes CDR1 SGHDN and CDR2 FVKESK. This CDR3 is built from 17 residues. V lost 4 bases and J lost 6, with 22 bases in between. The CDR3 sequence: CASSPHLSEDLRNEQFF. The CDR3 region has the DNA TGTGCCAGCAGCCCCCATCTTTCAGAGGACCTACGCAATGAGCAGTTCTTC.

The V gene is TRBV15, the J gene TRBJ1-2; D perhaps matches TRBD1 (6 bases). The CDR3 is made up of 15 amino acids. Per the germline V gene, CDR1 is LNHNV and CDR2 is YYDKDF (reference sequence). Trimming took off 0 bases at V and 7 bases at J, with 15 bases between the two ends. CDR3 region: CATSRDRDNLLGYTF. The CDR3 DNA is TGTGCCACCAGCAGAGATCGGGACAATCTCCTTGGCTACACCTTC.

Here the CDR3 reads CASTGGEKLFF. DNA of the CDR3: TGCGCCAGCACTGGAGGCGAAAAACTGTTTTTT. This chain links TRBV10-2 with TRBJ1-4; D not resolved. V lost 7 bases, J lost 8 bases, and 8 bases lay in between. The germline V gene encodes CDR1 WSHSY and CDR2 SAAADI. The length of the CDR3 is 11 residues.

The CDR3 DNA is TGTGCCTGGTCCGGGACAGGGATTAATTTCTATGGCTACACCTTC. It codes for CAWSGTGINFYGYTF. The chain couples TRBV30 to TRBJ1-2, with 9 bases lining up with TRBD1. This CDR3 has 15 amino acids. The germline V gene encodes CDR1 GTSNPN and CDR2 SVGIG (reference sequence). The V segment lost 5 bases and the J segment 4 bases; nucleotides outside the gene matches: 11.

The chain recombines TRBV19 with TRBJ2-7, with D uncertain. Germline CDR1 and CDR2: LNHDA and SQIVND (reference sequence). This CDR3 is built from 12 residues. Trimming left V 4 bases short and J 1 base short, with 5 bases between. The CDR3 nucleotides are TGTGCCAGTAGTACGACATCCTACGAGCAGTACTTC. Amino acid sequence: CASSTTSYEQYF.

In this sample, this clone turned up a few times. The chain combines TRBV10-2 with TRBJ1-1; D is ambiguous. The CDR3 sequence is 11 residues long. V lost 3 bases and J 8 bases, leaving 7 bases between the germline ends. Germline V gene lookup returns CDR1 WSHSY and CDR2 SAAADI. This chain's CDR3 is CASSDNKEAFF. In DNA form, the CDR3 reads TGCGCCAGCAGTGATAACAAGGAAGCTTTCTTT.

V is TRBV6-1 and J is TRBJ2-7, with a possible D match to TRBD2 (5 bases). Germline values: CDR1 MNHNS, CDR2 SASEGT. This CDR3 comprises 14 residues. The V end was cut by 8 bases, the J end by 1 base, with 15 bases between. The CDR3 is CASSSRRGSYEQYF. The CDR3, as DNA: TGTGCCAGCTCGTCCCGCAGAGGGTCCTACGAGCAGTACTTC.

This clone appeared a few times. This sequence joins TRBV5-1 and TRBJ2-7; D is tentatively TRBD1 or TRBD2 (6 bases each). The V gene's germline CDR1 is SGHRS and CDR2 YFSETQ. V dropped 3 bases and J dropped 0 bases, with 13 bases sitting between them. The CDR3 is 15 amino acids. The CDR3 DNA reads as TGCGCCAGCAGCTGGGGGCGGGGACCCTCCTACGAGCAGTACTTC. Its protein is CASSWGRGPSYEQYF.

V gene TRBV30 combines with J gene TRBJ1-2, with TRBD1 matching 7 bases. The CDR3 runs to 15 residues. V was clipped by 4 bases and J by 3 bases; unmatched bases: 11. Germline-derived CDR1 and CDR2 are GTSNPN and SVGIG (reference sequence). The CDR3 DNA follows: TGTGCCTGGACCCACGTGGAGGGGGCCGACTATGGCTACACCTTC. It yields the protein CAWTHVEGADYGYTF.

This clone was recorded a few times. The J gene is TRBJ2-7, the V gene TRBV29-1; perhaps TRBD1 as D (5 bases). The CDR3 loop spans 14 amino acids. The germline V and J ends were trimmed by 5 bases and 0 bases, with 14 bases remaining between them. CDR1 SQVTM and CDR2 ANQGSEA come from the germline V gene. CDR3 sequence: CSVLDSAHSYEQYF. Here the CDR3 DNA reads TGCAGCGTTCTCGACAGTGCCCACTCCTACGAGCAGTACTTC.

This clone was seen more than once but under ten times. This sequence joins TRBV27 and TRBJ2-1, with a tentative D call TRBD1 (5 bases). Trimming removed 3 bases from V and 5 bases from J, with 5 bases in between. The germline CDR1 and CDR2 sequences are MNHEY and SMNVEV (reference sequence). This CDR3 is built from 12 residues. The CDR3 here is CASSLTDNEQFF. The CDR3 DNA reads TGTGCCAGCAGTTTGACAGACAATGAGCAGTTCTTC.